A selection of T cell receptor beta chains follows, all from one sample in a study of naive and memory T cell subsets. TCRdb re-called the UMI-ligation and nested PCR reads with MiXCR, one entry per CDR3 protein. The sample holds about 23,000 distinct CDR3 sequences, around 9% seen once. Specimen: central memory CD8+ T cells from blood. Receptors originate from a human donor in good health. CDR3s include the opening cysteine and the closing phenylalanine or tryptophan. The D gene is left open where the match is weak. Where a row states a size, it is once, few, many or the class of an expanded clone; other rows omit it.

d_call: TRBD1; clone_size: -; j_call: TRBJ2-1; v_call: TRBV7-3; cdr3_nt: TGTGCCAGCAGCTTAACCTACGCGGGACAGGGTGCTCTCAATGAGCAGTTCTTC; cdr3_aa: CASSLTYAGQGALNEQFF
d_call: TRBD1; clone_size: -; j_call: TRBJ2-4; v_call: TRBV30; cdr3_nt: TGTGCCTGGAGTGCAAGCTGGGACAGACCCTACGAACTAGCCAAAAACATTCAGTACTTC; cdr3_aa: CAWSASWDRPYELAKNIQYF
d_call: TRBD2; clone_size: few; j_call: TRBJ2-2; v_call: TRBV7-9; cdr3_nt: TGTGCCAGCAGCTTAGTTGGTAGCGGGAGTCAGGCCGGGGAGCTGTTTTTT; cdr3_aa: CASSLVGSGSQAGELFF
d_call: TRBD2; clone_size: few; j_call: TRBJ2-7; v_call: TRBV27; cdr3_nt: TGTGCCAGCAGTCAGGGACTAGGGGGCTACGAGCAGTACTTC; cdr3_aa: CASSQGLGGYEQYF
d_call: -; clone_size: -; j_call: TRBJ2-1; v_call: TRBV7-6; cdr3_nt: TGTGCCAGCAGCTTATTGTTGGTGGATGAGCGGTTCTTC; cdr3_aa: CASSLLLVDERFF
d_call: -; clone_size: -; j_call: TRBJ1-3; v_call: TRBV6-5; cdr3_nt: TGTGCCAGCAGTCCTTCGGGAAACACCATATATTTT; cdr3_aa: CASSPSGNTIYF
d_call: -; clone_size: -; j_call: TRBJ2-7; v_call: TRBV7-2; cdr3_nt: TGTGCCAGCAGCTCGATGACTAGGCCATACGAGCAGTACTTC; cdr3_aa: CASSSMTRPYEQYF
d_call: -; clone_size: many; j_call: TRBJ2-7; v_call: TRBV28; cdr3_nt: TGTGCCAGCAGTTTTGCAGGGGAGCCCTACGAGCAGTACTTC; cdr3_aa: CASSFAGEPYEQYF
d_call: -; clone_size: -; j_call: TRBJ1-1; v_call: TRBV30; cdr3_nt: TGTGCCTACTTAAAGAAGGGACGTGAAGCTTTCTTT; cdr3_aa: CAYLKKGREAFF
d_call: -; clone_size: few; j_call: TRBJ1-2; v_call: TRBV9; cdr3_nt: TGTGCCAGCAGCGTCGGGGCCCTTTATGGCTACACCTTC; cdr3_aa: CASSVGALYGYTF
d_call: -; clone_size: few; j_call: TRBJ2-7; v_call: TRBV5-1; cdr3_nt: TGCGCCAGCAGCCGCGACACGACCGGGACACTTTCGTTCTACGAGCAGTACTTC; cdr3_aa: CASSRDTTGTLSFYEQYF
d_call: TRBD1; clone_size: once; j_call: TRBJ2-7; v_call: TRBV20-1; cdr3_nt: TGCAGTGCTTACTGGGACAGGTCCAACGAGCAGTACTTC; cdr3_aa: CSAYWDRSNEQYF
d_call: -; clone_size: few; j_call: TRBJ2-7; v_call: TRBV6-5; cdr3_nt: TGTGCCAGCGCCCGAAGGGGCTCCTACGAGCAGTACTTC; cdr3_aa: CASARRGSYEQYF
d_call: TRBD2; clone_size: many; j_call: TRBJ2-1; v_call: TRBV20-1; cdr3_nt: TGCAGTGCTAGAGCTCGGGAGGGCCTCAGCAATGAGCAGTTCTTC; cdr3_aa: CSARAREGLSNEQFF
d_call: TRBD1; clone_size: -; j_call: TRBJ2-7; v_call: TRBV29-1; cdr3_nt: TGCAGCGTTACCCTCCTAGGGGGCGGCGAGCAGTACTTC; cdr3_aa: CSVTLLGGGEQYF
d_call: -; clone_size: few; j_call: TRBJ1-1; v_call: TRBV7-2; cdr3_nt: TGTGCCAGCAGCTTAGCCCCGGGGATGAACACTGAAGCTTTCTTT; cdr3_aa: CASSLAPGMNTEAFF
d_call: TRBD2; clone_size: few; j_call: TRBJ2-7; v_call: TRBV9; cdr3_nt: TGTGCCAGCAGCGTGGGTAGTCTAGCGGTCGAGCAGTACTTC; cdr3_aa: CASSVGSLAVEQYF
d_call: -; clone_size: many; j_call: TRBJ2-1; v_call: TRBV13; cdr3_nt: TGTGCCAGCAGCTCCCCGTCAAGCTCCTACAATGAGCAGTTCTTC; cdr3_aa: CASSSPSSSYNEQFF
d_call: TRBD1; clone_size: few; j_call: TRBJ2-7; v_call: TRBV7-9; cdr3_nt: TGTGCCAGCAGCTTCCTCCGGGACAGCTCCTACGAGCAGTACTTC; cdr3_aa: CASSFLRDSSYEQYF
d_call: -; clone_size: -; j_call: TRBJ1-1; v_call: TRBV5-1; cdr3_nt: TGCGCCAGCAGCTTGGCCGGGGCCCTGGAAGCTTTCTTT; cdr3_aa: CASSLAGALEAFF
d_call: TRBD2; clone_size: -; j_call: TRBJ2-7; v_call: TRBV25-1; cdr3_nt: TGTGCCAGCAGTGCCCCGGGGGGGTACGAGCAGTACTTC; cdr3_aa: CASSAPGGYEQYF
d_call: TRBD1; clone_size: few; j_call: TRBJ2-3; v_call: TRBV12-3/TRBV12-4; cdr3_nt: TGTGCCAGCAGTACCGACAGGGGGCTCTCAGATACGCAGTATTTT; cdr3_aa: CASSTDRGLSDTQYF
d_call: TRBD1; clone_size: few; j_call: TRBJ1-2; v_call: TRBV7-9; cdr3_nt: TGTGCCAGCAGCGGGGGGACAGTTGACTCCTATGGCTACACCTTC; cdr3_aa: CASSGGTVDSYGYTF
d_call: -; clone_size: many; j_call: TRBJ2-3; v_call: TRBV4-1; cdr3_nt: TGCGCCAGCAGCCAAGACAGGGAATCGTTCACAGATACGCAGTATTTT; cdr3_aa: CASSQDRESFTDTQYF
d_call: -; clone_size: -; j_call: TRBJ2-3; v_call: TRBV5-1; cdr3_nt: TGCGCCAGCAGCTTGGAAACAGGTCGGGTTGCAGATACGCAGTATTTT; cdr3_aa: CASSLETGRVADTQYF
d_call: -; clone_size: -; j_call: TRBJ2-7; v_call: TRBV28; cdr3_nt: TGTGCCAGCAGTTCCCCCATCCGGATCTCTGCACAGGGCCCAAGCTCCTACGAGCAGTACTTC; cdr3_aa: CASSSPIRISAQGPSSYEQYF
d_call: TRBD1; clone_size: many; j_call: TRBJ1-1; v_call: TRBV28; cdr3_nt: TGTGCCAGCAGTTTAGACAGGGCCACTGAAGCTTTCTTT; cdr3_aa: CASSLDRATEAFF
d_call: TRBD2; clone_size: -; j_call: TRBJ2-7; v_call: TRBV27; cdr3_nt: TGTGCCAGCAGCTGGACTAGTCGGGCCGAGCAGTACTTC; cdr3_aa: CASSWTSRAEQYF
d_call: TRBD2; clone_size: many; j_call: TRBJ2-7; v_call: TRBV3-1; cdr3_nt: TGTGCCAGCAGCCTAGGACTAGCGGGTGATGACGAGCAGTACTTC; cdr3_aa: CASSLGLAGDDEQYF
d_call: -; clone_size: many; j_call: TRBJ1-2; v_call: TRBV7-9; cdr3_nt: TGTGCCAGCAGCTTCGGACATAACCGTCACACCTTC; cdr3_aa: CASSFGHNRHTF
d_call: TRBD1; clone_size: many; j_call: TRBJ2-3; v_call: TRBV4-3; cdr3_nt: TGCGCCAGCAGCCCGGGACAGGCTACAGATACGCAGTATTTT; cdr3_aa: CASSPGQATDTQYF
d_call: -; clone_size: -; j_call: TRBJ1-2; v_call: TRBV28; cdr3_nt: TGTGCCAGCAGTTATACCCAGCAGGGGAACTATGGCTACACCTTC; cdr3_aa: CASSYTQQGNYGYTF
d_call: TRBD1; clone_size: many; j_call: TRBJ2-7; v_call: TRBV19; cdr3_nt: TGTGCCAGTAGTGTCAACAGGGGCCACGAGCAGTACTTC; cdr3_aa: CASSVNRGHEQYF
d_call: -; clone_size: many; j_call: TRBJ2-7; v_call: TRBV19; cdr3_nt: TGTGCCAGTAGTATAAACAGGGACGCCTACGAGCAGTACTTC; cdr3_aa: CASSINRDAYEQYF
d_call: -; clone_size: many; j_call: TRBJ2-4; v_call: TRBV20-1; cdr3_nt: TGCAGTGCTAGAGATCTGGGACAAGGGGATCGGCACATTCAGTACTTC; cdr3_aa: CSARDLGQGDRHIQYF
d_call: -; clone_size: few; j_call: TRBJ2-5; v_call: TRBV28; cdr3_nt: TGTGCCAGCAGCCACGGGGAGACCCAGTACTTC; cdr3_aa: CASSHGETQYF
d_call: -; clone_size: few; j_call: TRBJ2-5; v_call: TRBV6-2/TRBV6-3; cdr3_nt: TGTGCCAGCAGTTACTCGGCGCAAGAGACCCAGTACTTC; cdr3_aa: CASSYSAQETQYF
d_call: TRBD1; clone_size: few; j_call: TRBJ2-4; v_call: TRBV4-1; cdr3_nt: TGCGCCAGCAGCCGGGCCCGGACAGGGTTTTTGGGAAACATTCAGTACTTC; cdr3_aa: CASSRARTGFLGNIQYF
d_call: -; clone_size: many; j_call: TRBJ2-5; v_call: TRBV7-6; cdr3_nt: TGTGCCAGCAGCTTAGCCGTGGGAGGGGGCGAAGAGACCCAGTACTTC; cdr3_aa: CASSLAVGGGEETQYF
d_call: TRBD1; clone_size: -; j_call: TRBJ2-1; v_call: TRBV29-1; cdr3_nt: TGCAGCGTTGGAGGGACAGGGGGTTCTGATGAGCAGTTCTTC; cdr3_aa: CSVGGTGGSDEQFF
d_call: -; clone_size: few; j_call: TRBJ2-7; v_call: TRBV29-1; cdr3_nt: TGCAGCGTTGATATTGGGGGCGAGCAGTACTTC; cdr3_aa: CSVDIGGEQYF
d_call: -; clone_size: many; j_call: TRBJ1-5; v_call: TRBV6-6; cdr3_nt: TGTGCCAGCAGGGCACAGGGAGGCAATCAGCCCCAGCATTTT; cdr3_aa: CASRAQGGNQPQHF
d_call: -; clone_size: -; j_call: TRBJ1-1; v_call: TRBV6-1; cdr3_nt: TGTGCCAGCATGACAGGTTTCACTGAAGCTTTCTTT; cdr3_aa: CASMTGFTEAFF
d_call: TRBD1; clone_size: many; j_call: TRBJ2-1; v_call: TRBV29-1; cdr3_nt: TGCAGCGTTGAACCAATCGGGACAGGTATAGAGAATGAGCAGTTCTTC; cdr3_aa: CSVEPIGTGIENEQFF
d_call: TRBD2; clone_size: few; j_call: TRBJ2-7; v_call: TRBV7-9; cdr3_nt: TGTGCCAGCAGCCACCCTAGACTAGCGGGGTCCTACGAGCAGTACTTC; cdr3_aa: CASSHPRLAGSYEQYF
d_call: -; clone_size: few; j_call: TRBJ2-5; v_call: TRBV28; cdr3_nt: TGTGCCAGCAGTTTATTTCGGGGGTCGGGCTATGGAGAGACCCAGTACTTC; cdr3_aa: CASSLFRGSGYGETQYF
d_call: -; clone_size: many; j_call: TRBJ1-1; v_call: TRBV6-5; cdr3_nt: TGTGCCAGCAGTTACTCCGAGGACAGAGGAACTGAAGCTTTCTTT; cdr3_aa: CASSYSEDRGTEAFF
d_call: TRBD2; clone_size: -; j_call: TRBJ2-7; v_call: TRBV20-1; cdr3_nt: TGCAGTGCTAGAGACTCGAAAGGGGTAGCGGGAGTAGTATACGAGCAGTACTTC; cdr3_aa: CSARDSKGVAGVVYEQYF
d_call: -; clone_size: -; j_call: TRBJ2-1; v_call: TRBV6-2/TRBV6-3; cdr3_nt: TGTGCCAGCAGTTACTCGCTAACAGATGAGCAGTTCTTC; cdr3_aa: CASSYSLTDEQFF
d_call: TRBD2; clone_size: few; j_call: TRBJ2-7; v_call: TRBV29-1; cdr3_nt: TGCAGCGCCCTCGGGACTAGCGGGAGGTACGAGCAGTACTTC; cdr3_aa: CSALGTSGRYEQYF
d_call: -; clone_size: medium-sized; j_call: TRBJ1-1; v_call: TRBV29-1; cdr3_nt: TGCAGCGGAGACTCCGGGACAACCGAAGCTTTCTTT; cdr3_aa: CSGDSGTTEAFF
d_call: -; clone_size: medium-sized; j_call: TRBJ2-1; v_call: TRBV6-1; cdr3_nt: TGTGCCAGCAGTGAAGGCGCGGGACAATACAATGAGCAGTTCTTC; cdr3_aa: CASSEGAGQYNEQFF
d_call: TRBD1; clone_size: -; j_call: TRBJ2-3; v_call: TRBV12-3/TRBV12-4; cdr3_nt: TGTGCCAGCAGTTTTCGAACCGGGACAGTGAACCCAGATACGCAGTATTTT; cdr3_aa: CASSFRTGTVNPDTQYF
d_call: TRBD2; clone_size: many; j_call: TRBJ2-2; v_call: TRBV10-1; cdr3_nt: TGCGCCAGCAATAGCGGGCATAACACCGGGGAGCTGTTTTTT; cdr3_aa: CASNSGHNTGELFF
d_call: -; clone_size: medium-sized; j_call: TRBJ2-4; v_call: TRBV28; cdr3_nt: TGTGCCAGCAGCCCCGGTGGGGGTGGAGCCAAAAACATTCAGTACTTC; cdr3_aa: CASSPGGGGAKNIQYF
d_call: -; clone_size: -; j_call: TRBJ2-1; v_call: TRBV29-1; cdr3_nt: TGCAGCGTTGAAGATCTAGAGGATGAGCAGTTCTTC; cdr3_aa: CSVEDLEDEQFF
d_call: -; clone_size: many; j_call: TRBJ2-3; v_call: TRBV12-3/TRBV12-4; cdr3_nt: TGTGCCAGCAGTTCTGCGGGGGCTACAGATACGCAGTATTTT; cdr3_aa: CASSSAGATDTQYF